These T cell receptor beta chains were read from a single sample in a study of cytomegalovirus exposure and HLA in healthy donors. Using immunoSEQ multiplex PCR, the repertoire was profiled, and TCRdb retains in-frame clones only, with some absent. Found here are about 120,000 clones, about 8.6% of them singletons; the top ten hold 6% to 7.5%. The sample consisted of PBMCs. The receptors shown here come from a woman aged 40 to 49 in good health and CMV-seropositive. Both conserved end residues are part of each CDR3. The D gene is left open where the match is weak. A row's size may be missing; if present it is once, few, many or a size class.

cdr3_aa cdr3_nt v_call d_call clone_size cdr3_length j_call
CAWTPGTDNQPQHF TGTGCCTGGACCCCCGGGACAGATAATCAGCCCCAGCATTTT TRBV30 TRBD1 . 14 TRBJ1-5
CATSRVMKDSEAFF TGTGCCACCAGCAGAGTGATGAAGGACAGTGAAGCTTTCTTT TRBV15 . . 14 TRBJ1-1
CATSQGTGVTNQPQHF TGTGCCACCAGCCAGGGGACAGGGGTGACCAATCAGCCCCAGCATTTT TRBV6-6 TRBD1 . 16 TRBJ1-5
CASSPRQGTLEQYF TGTGCCAGCAGCCCGCGACAGGGGACTCTCGAGCAGTACTTC TRBV7-2 TRBD1 . 14 TRBJ2-7
CASSLEDGGNTEAFF TGTGCCAGCAGCCTGGAGGACGGGGGGAACACTGAAGCTTTCTTT TRBV2 . . 15 TRBJ1-1
CASRGGGGYEQYF TGTGCCAGCAGGGGGGGAGGTGGGTACGAGCAGTACTTC TRBV27 . few 13 TRBJ2-7
CASSLQGIGGELFF TGTGCCAGCAGCTTACAGGGGATCGGCGGGGAGCTGTTTTTT TRBV11-3 . few 14 TRBJ2-2
CASSPPVAGGNEKLFF TGTGCCAGCTCACCACCGGTGGCAGGGGGTAATGAAAAACTGTTTTTT TRBV18 TRBD1 few 16 TRBJ1-4
CASSPQDRANNEQFF TGCGCCAGCAGCCCGCAAGACAGGGCTAACAATGAGCAGTTCTTC TRBV5-1 TRBD1 few 15 TRBJ2-1
CASSQAPAGAYEQYF TGCGCCAGCAGCCAAGCCCCAGCGGGGGCCTACGAGCAGTACTTC TRBV4-1 TRBD2 few 15 TRBJ2-7
CASSLALAGGSDTQYF TGTGCCAGCAGCTTGGCCCTAGCGGGAGGTTCAGATACGCAGTATTTT TRBV5-6 TRBD2 . 16 TRBJ2-3
CASSMGFGANVLTF TGTGCCAGCAGTATGGGCTTTGGGGCCAACGTCCTGACTTTC TRBV2 . . 14 TRBJ2-6
CASSPGQEETQYF TGTGCCAGCTCACCGGGACAAGAAGAGACCCAGTACTTC TRBV18 . few 13 TRBJ2-5
CASNIDRGTEAFF TGTGCCAGCAACATCGACAGAGGAACTGAAGCTTTCTTT TRBV5-8 . . 13 TRBJ1-1
CSGQGAGEKLFF TGCAGCGGACAGGGGGCGGGGGAAAAACTGTTTTTT TRBV29-1 TRBD1 . 12 TRBJ1-4
CASSITIAGGGTDTQYF TGTGCCAGCAGCATCACTATAGCGGGGGGGGGCACAGATACGCAGTATTTT TRBV4-2 TRBD2 few 17 TRBJ2-3
CASSPRGQGQFEAFF TGTGCCAGCTCACCACGGGGACAGGGGCAATTTGAAGCTTTCTTT TRBV18 TRBD1 few 15 TRBJ1-1
CASSSGGQPQHF TGTGCCAGCTCTTCAGGGGGTCAGCCCCAGCATTTT TRBV27 TRBD1 . 12 TRBJ1-5
CASSITGAIYNEQFF TGTGCCAGCAGTATTACAGGGGCAATCTACAATGAGCAGTTCTTC TRBV11-2 TRBD1 few 15 TRBJ2-1
CASKTRQGGSYNEQFF TGTGCCAGCAAAACAAGACAGGGTGGATCCTACAATGAGCAGTTCTTC TRBV2 TRBD1 . 16 TRBJ2-1